The clone carrying this TCR beta chain was detected once. The CDR3 is made up of 19 amino acids. Per germline, CDR1 SGHTA and CDR2 FQGNSA. J lost 1 base, V lost 5 bases, and 13 bases had no gene match. The sample belongs to a study of shared T cell receptors in the human thymus. The repertoire was sequenced with immunoSEQ multiplex PCR; TCRdb's copy has only in-frame clones and lacks some. Altogether roughly 700,000 clones are present, approximately 87% being singletons, with the ten largest covering 0.0095% to 0.012%. These sequences were also reported in another study, on human thymus T cells.

The TCR sequence derives from a boy in the first two years of life with a congenital heart defect. The sample consisted of thymocytes. V and J are TRBV7-2 and TRBJ2-4; 11 bases line up with TRBD2. DNA for the CDR3: TGTGCCAGCAGCCCCCCCGGGACTAGCGGAAGAGGGGCCAAAAACATTCAGTACTTC. Translation: CASSPPGTSGRGAKNIQYF.